This is a list of T cell receptor beta chains from one sample in a study of blood T cells in healthy people across ages. TCRdb ran MiXCR on the 5' RACE reads and lists one entry per CDR3 protein. The table includes 790,000 or so distinct CDR3 sequences, 46% detected once. Sequences were obtained from blood. Source of these receptors: a man older than 75 in good health. Each CDR3 is given with its conserved first and last residue. The order of the fields is clone size, D gene, V gene, J gene, CDR3 protein, CDR3 DNA. The D gene is left open where the match is weak. Clone size is shown for a subset of rows, as once, few, many or a class of expanded clone.

few	.	TRBV28	TRBJ2-6	CASGGANVLTF	TGTGCCAGCGGCGGGGCCAACGTCCTGACTTTC
.	TRBD1	TRBV6-1	TRBJ2-7	CASAPGTGSYEQYF	TGTGCCAGCGCCCCGGGGACAGGGAGTTACGAGCAGTACTTC
.	.	TRBV7-9	TRBJ2-7	CASSYLSSYELYF	TGTGCCAGCAGCTACTTAAGCTCCTACGAGCTGTACTTC
.	TRBD2	TRBV4-3	TRBJ2-7	CASSLLAGGSWEQYF	TGCGCCAGCAGCCTACTAGCCGGGGGGTCCTGGGAGCAGTACTTC
.	.	TRBV6-2/TRBV6-3	TRBJ2-1	CASSLQGQQFF	TGTGCCAGCTCCTTACAGGGACAACAGTTCTTC
.	TRBD1	TRBV4-1	TRBJ1-5	CASSQGRGGGNQPQHF	TGCGCCAGCAGCCAAGGGAGAGGGGGCGGCAATCAGCCCCAGCATTTT
.	TRBD1	TRBV6-1	TRBJ1-5	CASSGKTGRSNQPQHF	TGTGCCAGCAGTGGAAAGACAGGGCGTAGCAATCAGCCCCAGCATTTT
.	.	TRBV24-1	TRBJ2-5	CATSGLLGETQYF	TGTGCCACCAGTGGCCTCCTTGGGGAGACCCAGTACTTC
.	TRBD2	TRBV7-8	TRBJ2-1	CASSSGSGLAPYNEQFF	TGTGCCAGCAGCTCCGGCTCGGGACTAGCGCCTTACAATGAGCAGTTCTTC
few	.	TRBV6-5	TRBJ2-5	CASSSRRRTEVLKTETQYF	TGTGCCAGCAGTTCCCGGAGGCGGACCGAAGTCCTTAAGACGGAGACCCAGTACTTC
many	.	TRBV9	TRBJ2-7	CASSADSARPGEQYF	TGTGCCAGCAGCGCGGACAGCGCCAGACCGGGGGAGCAGTACTTC
few	TRBD2	TRBV11-3	TRBJ2-1	CASSLWASGTIPNEQFF	TGTGCCAGCAGCTTATGGGCTAGCGGGACCATACCTAATGAGCAGTTCTTC
.	TRBD2	TRBV7-2	TRBJ2-7	CASSSRLILLAGDSYEQYF	TGTGCCAGCAGCTCCAGACTAATACTACTAGCGGGAGATTCCTACGAGCAGTACTTC
many	.	TRBV29-1	TRBJ1-2	CSVGGIGYGYTF	TGCAGCGTTGGGGGGATCGGGTATGGCTACACCTTC
.	TRBD2	TRBV4-2	TRBJ2-3	CASSQDAAGGPLTDTQYF	TGTGCCAGCAGCCAAGATGCAGCGGGGGGGCCTCTTACAGATACGCAGTATTTT
few	TRBD2	TRBV6-5	TRBJ2-5	CASSYSSGGEETQYF	TGTGCCAGCAGTTACTCATCGGGGGGAGAAGAGACCCAGTACTTC
.	TRBD2	TRBV7-2	TRBJ2-3	CASSPQVREGSTDTQYF	TGTGCCAGCAGCCCCCAGGTGAGGGAGGGGAGCACAGATACGCAGTATTTT
.	TRBD2	TRBV20-1	TRBJ2-7	CSAAPLAGVIYEQYF	TGCAGTGCTGCTCCCCTAGCGGGAGTCATTTACGAGCAGTACTTC
few	.	TRBV7-6	TRBJ2-7	CASQLNSGTTPGEQYF	TGTGCCAGCCAGCTCAACTCCGGGACAACACCGGGGGAGCAGTACTTC
few	.	TRBV28	TRBJ2-2	CASSFPPGELFF	TGTGCCAGCAGTTTCCCCCCCGGGGAGCTGTTTTTT
.	TRBD2	TRBV20-1	TRBJ2-5	CSVRAGAQQETQYF	TGCAGTGTCCGAGCGGGGGCCCAACAAGAGACCCAGTACTTC
few	TRBD1	TRBV29-1	TRBJ2-3	CSVPRDRDGTDTQYF	TGCAGCGTGCCTAGGGACAGGGATGGGACAGATACGCAGTATTTT
.	TRBD2	TRBV20-1	TRBJ2-7	CSARDHSGKRSYNEQYF	TGCAGTGCTAGAGATCATAGCGGGAAGAGGTCCTACAATGAGCAGTACTTC